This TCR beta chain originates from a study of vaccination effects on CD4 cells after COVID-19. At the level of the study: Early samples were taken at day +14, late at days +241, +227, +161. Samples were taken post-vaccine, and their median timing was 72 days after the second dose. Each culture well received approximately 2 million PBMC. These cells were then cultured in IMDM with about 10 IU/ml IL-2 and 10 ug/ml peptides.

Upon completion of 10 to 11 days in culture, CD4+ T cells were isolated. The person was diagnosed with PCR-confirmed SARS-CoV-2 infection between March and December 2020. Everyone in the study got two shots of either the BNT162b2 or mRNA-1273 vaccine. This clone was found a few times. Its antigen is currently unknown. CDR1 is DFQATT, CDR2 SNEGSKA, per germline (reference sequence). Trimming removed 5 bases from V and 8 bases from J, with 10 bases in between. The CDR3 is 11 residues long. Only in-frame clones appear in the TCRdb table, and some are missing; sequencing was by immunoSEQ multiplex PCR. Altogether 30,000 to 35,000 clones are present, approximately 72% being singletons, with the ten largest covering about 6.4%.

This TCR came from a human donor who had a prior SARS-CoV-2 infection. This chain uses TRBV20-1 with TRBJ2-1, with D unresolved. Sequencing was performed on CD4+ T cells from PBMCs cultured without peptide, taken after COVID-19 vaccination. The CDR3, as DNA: TGCAGTGCTGAGTATCGGCATGAGCAGTTCTTC. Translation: CSAEYRHEQFF.